This entry describes one TCR beta chain. The length of the CDR3 is 16 residues. V shed 4 bases and J 5 bases; nucleotides not matched to a gene: 10. The germline V gene has CDR1 SGHNT and CDR2 YYREEE (reference sequence). This sample was taken from a study of T cell changes during pregnancy in multiple sclerosis. The protocol was immunoSEQ multiplex PCR, while the TCRdb copy is restricted to in-frame clones and leaves out a portion. The table includes fewer than 85,000 clones, roughly 90% detected once. The sequence was obtained from a female donor in good health, enrolled as a control in a pregnancy study. The V and J genes are TRBV5-4 and TRBJ2-5, with 11 bases that match TRBD2. The sequences come from peripheral blood, collected in the first trimester of pregnancy. The CDR3 coding sequence is TGTGCCAGCAGCCCTGGAACTAGCGGGAGCGTCGAGACCCAGTACTTC. Amino acids: CASSPGTSGSVETQYF.